The 26 T cell receptor beta chains presented below share a single source sample, sequenced in a study of blood T cell repertoires in COVID-19. Method: immunoSEQ multiplex PCR; TCRdb's copy keeps in-frame clones and lacks some. The sample has some 200,000 clones, about 83% seen once. Sequencing input: peripheral blood. These receptors were obtained from a woman aged 18-29 years who had recovered from COVID-19.

The rearrangement joins TRBV12-3 or TRBV12-4 to TRBJ2-7, with 8 bases matching TRBD1. This CDR3 region has 12 residues. With V trimmed by 6 bases and J by 12 bases, 10 bases remained unmatched. The CDR3 DNA reads as TGTGCCAGCAGCATCTCGACAGGGGTTCGGTACTTC. This translates into CASSISTGVRYF.

V usage is TRBV5-1 and J usage is TRBJ2-2; 7 bases are shared with TRBD1. The CDR3 totals 16 residues. Trimming at V came to 4 bases and at J to 0 bases, leaving 6 bases not matched to a gene. The germline CDR1 and CDR2 sequences are SGHRS and YFSETQ. This CDR3 is CASSPGTASNTGELFF. The CDR3 DNA sequence: TGCGCCAGCAGCCCAGGGACAGCTTCGAACACCGGGGAGCTGTTTTTT.

This chain links TRBV18 with TRBJ2-5; TRBD1 agrees at 8 bases. V trimming: 2 bases; J trimming: 1 base; junction bases outside the gene matches: 24. The V gene's germline CDR1 is KGHSH and CDR2 LQKENI. CDR3 size: 22 residues. The CDR3, as DNA: TGTGCCAGCTCACCAAAATCCCATCGACAGGGGATTAAATCTGGAGCCCAAGAGACCCAGTACTTC. It is translated as CASSPKSHRQGIKSGAQETQYF. Full variable domain (remainder filled in from reference TRBV18 and TRBJ2-5): NAGVMQNPRHLVRRRGQEARLRCSPMKGHSHVYWYRQLPEEGLKFMVYLQKENIIDESGMPKERFSAEFPKEGPSILRIQQVVRGDSAAYFCASSPKSHRQGIKSGAQETQYFGPGTRLLVL.

V usage is TRBV27 and J usage is TRBJ1-2, with TRBD1 as a possible D gene (5 bases). There are 16 residues in the CDR3. Trimming removed 6 bases at V and 5 bases at J, with 22 bases between. In germline, CDR1 is MNHEY, CDR2 SMNVEV (reference sequence). CDR3 in amino acids: CASRAAGERRRYGYTF. CDR3 in DNA: TGTGCCAGCAGAGCGGCGGGGGAGAGAAGGAGATATGGCTACACCTTC.

The chain links TRBV4-2 to TRBJ1-1, with 9 bases aligning to TRBD1. The germline V gene has CDR1 LGHNA and CDR2 YNFKEQ. The J segment lost 11 bases and the V segment lost 1 base, leaving 5 bases of the junction unmatched. The CDR3 totals 13 residues. This CDR3 is CASSQATGGPAFF. The CDR3, as DNA: TGTGCCAGCAGCCAAGCCACAGGGGGCCCGGCTTTCTTT.

V and J are TRBV6-1 and TRBJ1-2, with a possible D match to TRBD1 (5 bases). The CDR3 has 15 amino acids. Germline V gene lookup returns CDR1 MNHNS and CDR2 SASEGT. The V and J ends lost 2 bases and 7 bases respectively, with 17 bases between them. CDR3 region: CASSEIGGFFGGYTF. The CDR3 nucleotides read TGTGCCAGCAGTGAAATCGGGGGATTTTTTGGTGGCTACACCTTC.

This chain connects TRBV13 to TRBJ2-1; D is unclear. The CDR3 contains 16 residues. The V and J ends lost 4 bases and 0 bases respectively, with 13 bases between them. Looked up from germline, CDR1 is PRHDT and CDR2 is FYEKMQ (reference sequence). CDR3 sequence reads: CASSSPGPSSYNEQFF. Written as DNA, the CDR3 is TGTGCCAGCAGCTCACCGGGTCCAAGCTCCTACAATGAGCAGTTCTTC.

The chain employs TRBV24-1 and TRBJ2-1; no definite D call. V was trimmed by 9 bases and J by 2 bases, leaving 7 bases between them. Germline CDR1 KGHDR, CDR2 SFDVKD. CDR3 length: 12 residues. Here the CDR3 reads CATGFAYNEQFF. DNA of the CDR3: TGTGCCACCGGCTTTGCCTACAATGAGCAGTTCTTC.

The chain uses TRBV21-1 and TRBJ2-4; the table's D call TRBD1 went unverified against the DNA. TRBV21-1 corresponds to a pseudogene. The CDR3 covers 16 residues. The CDR3 spells CASSKRTVYPKNIQYF. The DNA for the CDR3 is TGTGCCAGCAGCAAGAGGACAGTGTATCCCAAAAACATTCAGTACTTC.

This chain connects TRBV7-2 to TRBJ2-7, with 9 positions matching TRBD2. J lost 0 bases, V lost 5 bases, and 8 bases had no gene match. The CDR3 is 16 residues long. Germline CDR1 SGHTA, CDR2 FQGNSA. The CDR3 region has the DNA TGTGCCAGCAGCCCACCGCCGACTAGCGGCTCCTACGAGCAGTACGTC. This encodes CASSPPPTSGSYEQYV.

This chain uses TRBV5-5 with TRBJ2-5; 9 nucleotides match TRBD2. CDR3 length: 16 residues. Per germline, CDR1 SGHKS and CDR2 YYEKEE (reference sequence). Trimming at V came to 3 bases and at J to 5 bases, leaving 11 bases not matched to a gene. The CDR3 sequence: CASSYSSGAPGETQYF. For the CDR3, the DNA is TGTGCCAGCAGCTACTCTAGCGGGGCGCCGGGGGAGACCCAGTACTTC. Full variable domain (rest looked up from reference TRBV5-5 and TRBJ2-5): DAGVTQSPTHLIKTRGQQVTLRCSPISGHKSVSWYQQVLGQGPQFIFQYYEKEERGRGNFPDRFSARQFPNYSSELNVNALLLGDSALYLCASSYSSGAPGETQYFGPGTRLLVL.

The gene calls are TRBV24-1 and TRBJ2-5; 9 bases fit TRBD2. The CDR3 has 17 amino acids. Germline-derived CDR1 and CDR2 are KGHDR and SFDVKD. The V gene end was trimmed by 6 bases and the J gene end by 0 bases; junction bases not matched to a gene: 10. The CDR3 here is CATSQGRLAGYQETQYF. CDR3 coding DNA: TGTGCCACCAGTCAAGGGCGTCTAGCGGGGTACCAAGAGACCCAGTACTTC.

This rearrangement joins TRBV12-5 to TRBJ2-5; possibly TRBD1 for D (6 bases). The CDR3 contains 19 residues. Germline V gene data show CDR1 as LGHNT and CDR2 as FRNRAP. The V and J ends lost 7 bases and 4 bases respectively, with 31 bases between them. Written as DNA, the CDR3 is TGTGCTAGTGTCACTCCGATACAGGGAAGATCGCCCCAAGGAGAGACCCAGTACTTC. It is translated as CASVTPIQGRSPQGETQYF.

As to this clone: This sample also contains other DNA sequences that code for the same CDR3. This rearrangement joins TRBV18 to TRBJ2-1, with 13 bases aligning to TRBD2. There are 16 residues in the CDR3. V trimming: 3 bases; J trimming: 1 base; junction bases outside the gene matches: 0. CDR1 is KGHSH, CDR2 LQKENI, per germline. Here the CDR3 reads CASSPGLAGSYNEQFF. The CDR3 DNA is TGTGCCAGCTCACCGGGACTAGCGGGGTCCTACAATGAGCAGTTCTTC.

The chain has TRBV5-1 and TRBJ1-5, with a tentative D call TRBD1 (5 bases). Between the trimmed V and J ends, which lost 0 bases and 3 bases, there was a span of 7 bases. The CDR3 runs 14 residues. In germline, CDR1 is SGHRS, CDR2 YFSETQ. The CDR3 reads CASSLGQTNQPQHF. In DNA form, the CDR3 reads TGCGCCAGCAGCTTGGGACAGACCAATCAGCCCCAGCATTTT.

With respect to this clone: Other DNA sequences of this sample code for an identical CDR3. The rearrangement links TRBV3-1 (or the pseudogene TRBV3-2) to TRBJ1-3, with 9 bases that match TRBD1. Germline-derived CDR1 and CDR2 are LGHDT and YNNKEL (reference sequence). After removal of 4 bases from V and 0 bases from J, the junction contained 1 base not matched to a gene. CDR3 length equals 15 residues. The CDR3 protein is CASSPTGGSGNTIYF. The CDR3 region has the DNA TGTGCCAGCAGCCCGACAGGGGGCTCTGGAAACACCATATATTTT.

The table lists this clone with a count of one. The chain recombines TRBV5-6 with TRBJ2-7, with 9 bases identical to TRBD1. The CDR3 is 15 amino acids. The ends lost 4 bases at V and 1 base at J; junction bases unmatched: 6. From germline, CDR1 is SGHDT and CDR2 YYEEEE. In DNA, the CDR3 is TGTGCCAGCAGCAGGGGGACAGGGCTGTCCTACGAGCAGTACTTC. As protein: CASSRGTGLSYEQYF.

DNA of the CDR3: TGTGCCAGCAGTCCTCTAGCGGGTTTTAACTACGAGCAGTACGTC. As protein: CASSPLAGFNYEQYV. The genes are TRBV2 and TRBJ2-7, with TRBD2 matching 8 bases. The ends lost 5 bases at V and 3 bases at J; junction bases unmatched: 9. The V gene's germline CDR1 is SNHLY and CDR2 FYNNEI. The length of the CDR3 is 15 residues.

V usage is TRBV19 and J usage is TRBJ2-3; 10 bases are a match to TRBD1. CDR3 size: 18 residues. Germline values: CDR1 LNHDA, CDR2 SQIVND (reference sequence). V was clipped by 6 bases and J by 2 bases; unmatched bases: 14. The CDR3 reads CASRPPYRDRGLTDTQYF. CDR3 sequence (DNA): TGTGCCAGTAGACCTCCCTACCGGGACAGGGGCCTCACAGATACGCAGTATTTT. The variable domain in full, with the rest retrieved from reference TRBV19 and TRBJ2-3, is DGGITQSPKYLFRKEGQNVTLSCEQNLNHDAMYWYRQDPGQGLRLIYYSQIVNDFQKGDIAEGYSVSREKKESFPLTVTSAQKNPTAFYLCASRPPYRDRGLTDTQYFGPGTRLTVL.

This chain connects TRBV10-3 to TRBJ1-1, with TRBD1 as a possible D gene (5 bases). The CDR3 runs to 15 residues. Trimming left V 0 bases short and J 0 bases short, with 8 bases between. Looked up from germline, CDR1 is ENHRY and CDR2 is SYGVKD. The CDR3 DNA reads TGTGCCATCAGTGAGTCCGGGGGAATGAACACTGAAGCTTTCTTT. Protein product: CAISESGGMNTEAFF.

The V call is TRBV27, the J call TRBJ2-3; D is unclear. CDR3 length: 11 amino acids. V lost 5 bases, J lost 4 bases, and 4 bases lay in between. Per germline, CDR1 MNHEY and CDR2 SMNVEV (reference sequence). CDR3 bases: TGTGCCAGCAGTCAATCAGATACGCAGTATTTT. Translating it yields CASSQSDTQYF.

The DNA of the CDR3 is TGTGCCACCAGCAGAGAATTCACGGGTAACGAAAAACTGTTTTTT. Protein sequence: CATSREFTGNEKLFF. The genes are TRBV15 and TRBJ1-4; no reliable D call. Trimming removed 0 bases from V and 8 bases from J, with 13 bases in between. The CDR3 covers 15 residues. Germline V lookup: CDR1 LNHNV, CDR2 YYDKDF (reference sequence).

The V call is TRBV12-3 or TRBV12-4, the J call TRBJ1-3; D unclear. The V end was cut by 7 bases, the J end by 0 bases, with 7 bases between. CDR3 length: 13 amino acids. Here the CDR3 DNA reads TGTGCCAGCACGTTTCGCTCTGGAAACACCATATATTTT. Its protein is CASTFRSGNTIYF.

This clone was found once. V gene TRBV5-4 combines with J gene TRBJ2-1, with 9 bases aligning to TRBD2. The CDR3 contains 16 residues. The V segment lost 2 bases and the J segment 6 bases; nucleotides outside the gene matches: 9. Germline assignment: CDR1 SGHNT and CDR2 YYREEE (reference sequence). In nucleotides, the CDR3 is TGTGCCAGCAGCTTCGGCGGGGGGGCAAATTCCAATGAGCAGTTCTTC. Protein product: CASSFGGGANSNEQFF. The variable domain in full, with the rest retrieved from reference TRBV5-4 and TRBJ2-1, is ETGVTQSPTHLIKTRGQQVTLRCSSQSGHNTVSWYQQALGQGPQFIFQYYREEENGRGNFPPRFSGLQFPNYSSELNVNALELDDSALYLCASSFGGGANSNEQFFGPGTRLTVL.

The chain links TRBV12-3 or TRBV12-4 to TRBJ1-2, with no clear D. The CDR3 runs 13 residues. With 3 bases removed from V and 8 bases from J, the gap between germline ends came to 13 bases. CDR3: CASSFGGSKGYTF. The CDR3 DNA reads TGTGCCAGCAGTTTTGGAGGGTCAAAAGGCTACACCTTC.

The chain has TRBV7-9 and TRBJ1-4; 10 bases match TRBD1. The ends lost 5 bases at V and 7 bases at J; junction bases unmatched: 7. Germline V gene sequence: CDR1 SEHNR, CDR2 FQNEAQ (reference sequence). This CDR3 has 15 residues. Written as DNA, the CDR3 is TGTGCCAGCAGCCGCGACAGGGGGCCCGGTGAAAAACTGTTTTTT. This translates into CASSRDRGPGEKLFF.